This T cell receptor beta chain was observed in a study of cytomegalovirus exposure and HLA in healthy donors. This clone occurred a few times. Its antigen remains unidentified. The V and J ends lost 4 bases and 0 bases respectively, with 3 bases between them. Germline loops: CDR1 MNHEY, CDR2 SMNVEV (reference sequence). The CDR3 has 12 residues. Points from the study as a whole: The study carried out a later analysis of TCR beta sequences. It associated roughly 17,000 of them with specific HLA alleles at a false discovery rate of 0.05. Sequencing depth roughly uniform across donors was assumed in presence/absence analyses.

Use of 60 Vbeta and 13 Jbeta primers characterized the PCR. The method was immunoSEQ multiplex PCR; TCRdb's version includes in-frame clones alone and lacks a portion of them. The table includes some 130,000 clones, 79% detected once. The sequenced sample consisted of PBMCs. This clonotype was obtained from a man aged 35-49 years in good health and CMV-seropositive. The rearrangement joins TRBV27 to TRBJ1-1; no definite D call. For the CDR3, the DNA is TGTGCCAGCAGTTCAGTGAACACTGAAGCTTTCTTT. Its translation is CASSSVNTEAFF.